These 18 T cell receptor beta chains were sequenced from one sample in a study of blood T cell repertoires in COVID-19 (dated by TCRdb to the early 2020s). Receptor amplification or capture employed the immunoSEQ multiplex PCR assay. Sourced from immuneACCESS, this table was stored by TCRdb with only in-frame sequences that have V and J called. A share of the clones is absent; for the studies checked, an unresolved V gene accounts for under half, and the remainder has no known explanation. The sample profile shows 95,000 or so clones; around 85% of them were found once. Together, the top ten hold roughly 23% of the sample. The material sequenced was peripheral blood. The receptor source for this set is an elderly man with active or convalescent COVID-19.

The chain joins TRBV5-1 to TRBJ1-5, with D unresolved. Germline V gene sequence: CDR1 SGHRS, CDR2 YFSETQ. Between the trimmed V and J ends, which lost 2 bases and 0 bases, there was a span of 12 bases. CDR3 size: 16 residues. CDR3 region: CASSFGPSYSNQPQHF. The CDR3 coding sequence is TGCGCCAGCAGCTTTGGCCCCAGTTATAGCAATCAGCCCCAGCATTTT.

V gene TRBV3-1 (or the pseudogene TRBV3-2) combines with J gene TRBJ1-6; D possibly corresponds to TRBD1 (6 bases). V was trimmed by 4 bases and J by 7 bases, leaving 17 bases between them. The CDR3 contains 16 residues. Germline lookup yields CDR1 LGHDT and CDR2 YNNKEL (reference sequence). CDR3 in DNA: TGTGCCAGCAGCCCCACGAACAGGGTCTTAAATTCACCCCTCCACTTT. This translates into CASSPTNRVLNSPLHF.

This clone was counted only a few times. The chain recombines TRBV2 with TRBJ1-4; the D gene is possibly TRBD1 (5 bases). The CDR3 is 14 amino acids. Germline CDR1 is SNHLY and CDR2 is FYNNEI. V lost 6 bases, J lost 4 bases, and 12 bases lay in between. This CDR3 is CASRGGVRNEKLFF. CDR3 sequence (DNA): TGTGCCAGCAGGGGGGGAGTCCGTAATGAAAAACTGTTTTTT.

CDR3 DNA: TGTGCCAGCAGTCCGACTAGCGGGGGTCGCGAGCAGTACTTC. Amino acid sequence: CASSPTSGGREQYF. This chain uses TRBV6-6 with TRBJ2-7, with TRBD2 matching 12 bases. Germline V gene data show CDR1 as MNHNY and CDR2 as SVGAGI (reference sequence). This CDR3 has 14 residues. The trim removed 5 bases at V and 6 bases at J, leaving 5 bases unmatched.

The J gene is TRBJ2-1, the V gene TRBV20-1; 8 bases match TRBD1. Germline V CDR1 and CDR2: DFQATT, SNEGSKA (reference sequence). This CDR3 spans 11 amino acids. The V and J ends lost 5 bases and 13 bases, in that order; junction bases with no gene match: 7. Here the CDR3 reads CSAGQGIEQFF. DNA for the CDR3: TGCAGTGCTGGACAGGGCATTGAACAGTTCTTC.

The CDR3 reads CASSQTGGSTDTQYF. The CDR3 region has the DNA TGCGCCAGCTCCCAAACAGGGGGAAGCACAGATACGCAGTATTTT. The chain is built from TRBV10-1 and TRBJ2-3; TRBD1 agrees at 8 bases. V dropped 8 bases and J dropped 0; count of bases not matched to a gene: 7. CDR3 size: 15 residues. CDR1 is WNHNN and CDR2 is SYGVQD in the germline V gene (reference sequence).

The chain has TRBV28 and TRBJ1-2; 8 bases are a match to TRBD1. The junction had 9 bases not matched to a gene; V was cut back by 5 bases and J by 7 bases. The CDR3 is 14 residues long. Germline CDR1 reads MDHEN; CDR2 reads SYDVKM. CDR3 amino acids: CASSAPSGGRGYTF. CDR3 DNA sequence: TGTGCCAGCAGTGCACCCTCAGGGGGCCGTGGCTACACCTTC.

The rearrangement joins TRBV7-6 to TRBJ2-3; 8 bases line up with TRBD2. Per germline, CDR1 SGHVS and CDR2 FNYEAQ. The CDR3 runs to 15 residues. J was trimmed by 4 bases and V by 5 bases; bases with no gene match: 8. CDR3 sequence: CASSLRRGDADTQYF. The CDR3 region has the DNA TGTGCCAGCAGCCTCAGGCGGGGGGATGCAGATACGCAGTATTTT.

The genes are TRBV11-2 and TRBJ2-1; TRBD2 aligns across 10 bases. The V and J ends lost 1 base and 6 bases, in that order; junction bases with no gene match: 9. The CDR3 is 17 residues long. Germline V CDR1 and CDR2: SGHAT, FQNNGV. CDR3 region: CASSLVGLAGAFNEQFF. The CDR3 nucleotides are TGTGCCAGCAGCTTAGTAGGCCTAGCGGGGGCCTTCAATGAGCAGTTCTTC.

The J gene is TRBJ2-1, the V gene TRBV5-6; maybe TRBD1 (7 bases). Germline lookup yields CDR1 SGHDT and CDR2 YYEEEE. The CDR3 totals 16 residues. The germline V and J ends were trimmed by 1 base and 5 bases, with 16 bases remaining between them. CDR3 protein: CASSLFTGEVNNEQFF. CDR3 nucleotides: TGTGCCAGCAGCTTGTTCACAGGGGAGGTTAACAATGAGCAGTTCTTC.

The chain joins TRBV27 to TRBJ2-3; possibly TRBD2 for D (5 bases). The CDR3 length is 13 residues. V was trimmed by 7 bases and J by 1 base, leaving 9 bases between them. Germline CDR1 reads MNHEY; CDR2 reads SMNVEV (reference sequence). The CDR3 spells CASTPRGTDTQYF. For the CDR3, the DNA is TGTGCCAGCACCCCGAGGGGCACAGATACGCAGTATTTT.

The V and J genes are TRBV5-4 and TRBJ2-5, with a weak D call TRBD1 (5 bases). The CDR3 loop spans 13 amino acids. CDR1 is SGHNT and CDR2 is YYREEE in the germline V gene (reference sequence). Trimming removed 7 bases at V and 2 bases at J, with 12 bases between. In nucleotides, the CDR3 is TGTGCCAGCGCCCTGAACAGGCAAGAGACCCAGTACTTC. Translation: CASALNRQETQYF. The full variable domain, its missing parts supplied by reference TRBV5-4 and TRBJ2-5, is ETGVTQSPTHLIKTRGQQVTLRCSSQSGHNTVSWYQQALGQGPQFIFQYYREEENGRGNFPPRFSGLQFPNYSSELNVNALELDDSALYLCASALNRQETQYFGPGTRLLVL.

The V and J genes are TRBV19 and TRBJ1-3; weak D call: TRBD1 (6 bases). Trimming cost V 3 bases and J 4 bases, with 10 bases left between them. This CDR3 is built from 14 residues. CDR1 and CDR2 from the germline V gene are LNHDA and SQIVND (reference sequence). The CDR3, as DNA: TGTGCCAGTAGTATGCACAGGGCCGGAAACACCATATATTTT. Amino acids: CASSMHRAGNTIYF.

This clone was recorded a few times. The chain uses TRBV18 and TRBJ1-2, with 9 positions matching TRBD1. The germline CDR1 and CDR2 sequences are KGHSH and LQKENI. The CDR3 sequence is 13 residues long. Trimming cost V 3 bases and J 8 bases; bases outside gene matches: 4. CDR3 bases: TGTGCCAGCTCACCGGGACAGGGACTGGGCTACACCTTC. Translation: CASSPGQGLGYTF.

This clone was observed a single time. This chain connects TRBV7-2 to TRBJ1-2; TRBD1 matches at 8 bases. This CDR3 contains 9 residues. Per germline, CDR1 SGHTA and CDR2 FQGNSA. V dropped 8 bases and J dropped 13; count of bases not matched to a gene: 3. CDR3 nucleotides: TGTGCCAGCGGGACAGGCGGCACCTTC. Amino acid sequence: CASGTGGTF.

V is TRBV19 and J is TRBJ1-2; D is perhaps TRBD1 (5 bases). Germline values: CDR1 LNHDA, CDR2 SQIVND (reference sequence). The CDR3 has 13 amino acids. Trimming pared 6 bases from V and 3 bases from J, leaving 11 bases between. The CDR3 DNA reads TGTGCCAGTAGAATCGACAGTGACTATGGCTACACCTTC. Residues: CASRIDSDYGYTF.

The rearrangement joins TRBV5-4 to TRBJ1-2; D is perhaps TRBD1 (6 bases). Germline loops: CDR1 SGHNT, CDR2 YYREEE (reference sequence). The CDR3 runs 15 residues. V was shortened by 3 bases and J by 8 bases, with 20 bases between the two germline ends. CDR3 sequence: CASSSPTGQIRGYTF. CDR3 bases: TGTGCCAGCAGCTCTCCCACCGGACAGATTAGGGGCTACACCTTC.

The chain recombines TRBV10-3 with TRBJ1-4, with D perhaps TRBD1 (5 bases). CDR1 and CDR2 from the germline V gene are ENHRY and SYGVKD. The CDR3 runs 15 residues. Trimming stripped 0 bases from V and 0 bases from J, with 5 bases between. This chain's CDR3 is CAISESTATNEKLFF. CDR3 coding DNA: TGTGCCATCAGTGAGTCGACAGCAACTAATGAAAAACTGTTTTTT.